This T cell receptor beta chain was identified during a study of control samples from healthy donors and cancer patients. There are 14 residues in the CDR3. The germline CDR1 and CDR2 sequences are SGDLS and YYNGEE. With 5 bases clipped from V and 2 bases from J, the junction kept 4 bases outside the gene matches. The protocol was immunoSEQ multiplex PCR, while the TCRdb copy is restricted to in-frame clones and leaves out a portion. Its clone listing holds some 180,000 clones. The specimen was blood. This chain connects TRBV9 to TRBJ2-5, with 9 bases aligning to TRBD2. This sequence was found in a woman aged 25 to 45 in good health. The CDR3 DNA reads TGTGCCAGCAGTGGTAGCGGGGGACAAGAGACCCAGTACTTC. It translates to CASSGSGGQETQYF.